This T cell receptor (beta chain) comes out of a study of human versus mouse CDR3 diversity and MHC coevolution. This clone was detected a few times. What it binds is not known. Only in-frame clones appear in the TCRdb table, and some are missing; sequencing was by immunoSEQ multiplex PCR. The table lists some 80,000 clones, around 93% of them singletons. Sorting isolated naive CD4 T cells lacking CD45RO and expressing CD62L. This CDR3 has 15 residues. Germline-derived CDR1 and CDR2 are SGHDN and FVKESK. V dropped 4 bases and J dropped 5 bases, with 15 bases sitting between them. Findings of the study overall: On average, humans showed more CDR3 deletions and insertions than mice.

Sample: naive CD4+ T cells from blood. Subset defined: CD45RO-negative CD62L-positive naive CD4 T cells. This sequence was found in a person aged 25-75 years in good health. The chain is built from TRBV14 and TRBJ2-1; perhaps TRBD2 as D (7 bases). Here the CDR3 reads CASSLGGALNNEQFF. The CDR3, as DNA: TGTGCCAGCAGCCTAGGGGGGGCCCTAAACAATGAGCAGTTCTTC.